A single sample gave rise to the 23 T cell receptor beta chains below, sequenced in a study of T cell changes during pregnancy in multiple sclerosis (dated by TCRdb to the late 2010s). The protocol used for the library was the immunoSEQ multiplex PCR assay. TCRdb carries this immuneACCESS record with in-frame sequences only. Its versions omit some clonotypes, under half of them owing to an unresolved V gene in the studies checked, with the rest unexplained. Here the sample has 45,000 to 55,000 clones; nearly 95% occur a single time. Of the sample, about 0.99% is held by the ten largest clones. The sequencing used peripheral blood, collected after pregnancy. Receptors were obtained from a female donor with multiple sclerosis, enrolled in a pregnancy study.

CDR3 protein: CATRGANGYRDTF. CDR3 coding DNA: TGTGCCACTAGAGGTGCTAACGGTTATCGCGACACCTTC. J is TRBJ1-2 and V is TRBV6-5; D unresolved. CDR1 and CDR2 (germline): MNHEY, SVGAGI. The CDR3 sequence is 13 residues long. Deletions cut 10 bases from V and 12 bases from J, with 24 bases between.

This chain joins TRBV2 and TRBJ2-4, with 9 bases that match TRBD1. The V gene end was trimmed by 5 bases and the J gene end by 7 bases; junction bases not matched to a gene: 6. The CDR3 has 14 residues. Per the germline V gene, CDR1 is SNHLY and CDR2 is FYNNEI. The CDR3 sequence: CASSPGQGRNIQYF. CDR3 coding DNA: TGTGCCAGCAGTCCCGGACAGGGGCGGAACATTCAGTACTTC. The entire variable domain, with the rest obtained from reference TRBV2 and TRBJ2-4, is as follows: EPEVTQTPSHQVTQMGQEVILRCVPISNHLYFYWYRQILGQKVEFLVSFYNNEISEKSEIFDDQFSVERPDGSNFTLKIRSTKLEDSAMYFCASSPGQGRNIQYFGAGTRLSVL.

V usage is TRBV14 and J usage is TRBJ2-7, with 9 bases fitting TRBD2. V shed 8 bases and J 0 bases; nucleotides not matched to a gene: 5. The CDR3 has 14 residues. Germline V gives CDR1 SGHDN, CDR2 FVKESK. The CDR3 sequence: CASSRAGGSYEQYF. The CDR3 coding sequence is TGTGCCAGCTCCCGAGCGGGGGGCTCCTACGAGCAGTACTTC.

The rearrangement uses TRBV7-6 and TRBJ2-5; TRBD2 aligns across 7 bases. J gave up 5 bases and V 1 base, and 4 bases lay outside the gene matches. Looked up from germline, CDR1 is SGHVS and CDR2 is FNYEAQ. The CDR3 consists of 14 residues. CDR3 sequence (DNA): TGTGCCAGCAGCTTAGGGGGAGGGGCGGAGACCCAGTACTTC. It is translated as CASSLGGGAETQYF.

V is TRBV6-1 and J is TRBJ1-1; no firm D call. The V and J ends lost 6 bases and 1 base respectively, with 9 bases between them. Germline values: CDR1 MNHNS, CDR2 SASEGT. The CDR3 length is 13 residues. Here the CDR3 reads CASREARNTEAFF. In DNA form, the CDR3 reads TGTGCCAGCAGGGAGGCCCGGAACACTGAAGCTTTCTTT.

J is TRBJ2-1 and V is TRBV5-1, with TRBD1 matching over 9 bases. Germline loops: CDR1 SGHRS, CDR2 YFSETQ. The CDR3 covers 15 residues. The V gene end was trimmed by 0 bases and the J gene end by 6 bases; junction bases not matched to a gene: 4. CDR3 region: CASSLGQGDSNEQFF. As DNA, the CDR3 is TGCGCCAGCAGCTTGGGACAGGGGGATAGCAATGAGCAGTTCTTC. The variable domain in full, completed from reference TRBV5-1 and TRBJ2-1, reads KAGVTQTPRYLIKTRGQQVTLSCSPISGHRSVSWYQQTPGQGLQFLFEYFSETQRNKGNFPGRFSGRQFSNSRSEMNVSTLELGDSALYLCASSLGQGDSNEQFFGPGTRLTVL.

The chain employs TRBV7-3 and TRBJ1-2; D remains unclear. Germline values: CDR1 SGHTA, CDR2 FQGTGA. CDR3 length: 16 amino acids. The V and J ends lost 5 bases and 2 bases respectively, with 18 bases between them. The CDR3 protein is CASSPSRDTQNYGYTF. The DNA of the CDR3 is TGTGCCAGCAGCCCCTCGCGAGACACCCAGAACTATGGCTACACCTTC. Complete variable domain (other parts from reference TRBV7-3 and TRBJ1-2): GAGVSQTPSNKVTEKGKYVELRCDPISGHTALYWYRQSLGQGPEFLIYFQGTGAADDSGLPNDRFFAVRPEGSVSTLKIQRTERGDSAVYLCASSPSRDTQNYGYTFGSGTRLTVV.

The chain has TRBV5-8 and TRBJ2-3; 7 bases map to TRBD1. This CDR3 has 15 residues. The germline CDR1 and CDR2 sequences are SGHTS and YDEGEE. V dropped 0 bases and J dropped 2; count of bases not matched to a gene: 3. The CDR3 is CASSLAQGFTDTQYF. CDR3 sequence (DNA): TGTGCCAGCAGCTTGGCACAGGGGTTCACAGATACGCAGTATTTT.

The rearrangement uses TRBV6-5 and TRBJ1-1; TRBD1 matches at 8 bases. The junction had 6 bases not matched to a gene; V was cut back by 6 bases and J by 0 bases. Germline V gene lookup returns CDR1 MNHEY and CDR2 SVGAGI. The CDR3 sequence is 15 residues long. The CDR3 nucleotides read TGTGCCAGCAGACGACAGGGGAAGCTGAACACTGAAGCTTTCTTT. The encoded protein is CASRRQGKLNTEAFF.

The chain links TRBV7-9 to TRBJ2-7; 15 bases agree with TRBD2. The trim removed 5 bases at V and 1 base at J, leaving 6 bases unmatched. In germline, CDR1 is SEHNR, CDR2 FQNEAQ (reference sequence). This CDR3 is built from 17 residues. The CDR3 nucleotides read TGTGCCAGCAGCCGGGGACTAGCGGGGGGCATTTCCTACGAGCAGTACTTC. This translates into CASSRGLAGGISYEQYF.

This chain connects TRBV2 to TRBJ2-1; D is possibly TRBD2 (5 bases). Trimming took 4 bases from V and 9 from J, leaving 19 bases between them. The CDR3 spans 15 residues. Germline CDR1 is SNHLY and CDR2 is FYNNEI. The CDR3 nucleotides are TGTGCCAGCAGTGCTCTGGCTAGCCCATCCGTTGAGCAGTTCTTC. It encodes CASSALASPSVEQFF. The full variable domain, completed using reference TRBV2 and TRBJ2-1, is EPEVTQTPSHQVTQMGQEVILRCVPISNHLYFYWYRQILGQKVEFLVSFYNNEISEKSEIFDDQFSVERPDGSNFTLKIRSTKLEDSAMYFCASSALASPSVEQFFGPGTRLTVL.

V and J are TRBV9 and TRBJ2-1, with a tentative D call TRBD2 (7 bases). The CDR3 is 15 residues long. Trimming pared 0 bases from V and 9 bases from J, leaving 16 bases between. The germline V gene has CDR1 SGDLS and CDR2 YYNGEE. CDR3 in amino acids: CASSVGGGGASEQFF. The DNA for the CDR3 is TGTGCCAGCAGCGTAGGGGGTGGGGGGGCGAGTGAGCAGTTCTTC.

This clone was observed once. The chain recombines TRBV19 with TRBJ2-4; 7 bases align to TRBD1. The CDR3 has 15 amino acids. CDR1 is LNHDA and CDR2 is SQIVND in the germline V gene (reference sequence). Trimming removed 5 bases from V and 0 bases from J; junction bases left unmatched: 4. CDR3 loop: CASSDRAGAKNIQYF. In DNA, the CDR3 is TGTGCCAGTAGTGACAGGGCGGGAGCCAAAAACATTCAGTACTTC.

The gene calls are TRBV9 and TRBJ2-2, with TRBD1 matching 8 bases. Looked up from germline, CDR1 is SGDLS and CDR2 is YYNGEE. Trimming removed 3 bases from V and 4 bases from J; junction bases left unmatched: 8. CDR3 length: 16 residues. The CDR3 DNA reads TGTGCCAGCAGCGCCATAACGCAGGGGGCCACCGGGGAGCTGTTTTTT. Its translation is CASSAITQGATGELFF.

V and J are TRBV12-5 and TRBJ1-5; 9 nucleotides line up with TRBD1. The V and J ends lost 6 bases and 5 bases, in that order; junction bases with no gene match: 14. Looked up from germline, CDR1 is LGHNT and CDR2 is FRNRAP. The CDR3 spans 17 residues. The CDR3 nucleotides read TGTGCTAGTGGAACCTCCGGGACAGGGCGTTTGGATCAGCCCCAGCATTTT. It is translated as CASGTSGTGRLDQPQHF. The variable domain in full, completed from reference TRBV12-5 and TRBJ1-5, reads DARVTQTPRHKVTEMGQEVTMRCQPILGHNTVFWYRQTMMQGLELLAYFRNRAPLDDSGMPKDRFSAEMPDATLATLKIQPSEPRDSAVYFCASGTSGTGRLDQPQHFGDGTRLSIL.

The V gene is TRBV27, the J gene TRBJ2-7, with 10 bases fitting TRBD1. Germline V gene data show CDR1 as MNHEY and CDR2 as SMNVEV (reference sequence). This CDR3 spans 15 amino acids. The V segment lost 5 bases and the J segment 2 bases; nucleotides outside the gene matches: 6. CDR3 in DNA: TGTGCCAGCAGTCCTGGGACAGGGGCCACCTACGAGCAGTACTTC. Residues: CASSPGTGATYEQYF.

This chain uses TRBV4-3 with TRBJ1-2; tentatively, D is TRBD1 (6 bases). Germline CDR1 is LGHNA and CDR2 is YSLEER. There are 15 residues in the CDR3. Trimming removed 0 bases from V and 8 bases from J, with 16 bases in between. In DNA, the CDR3 is TGCGCCAGCAGCCAAGAACAGGGAGGGTTGGAAGGCTACACCTTC. It translates to CASSQEQGGLEGYTF.

The chain has TRBV6-5 and TRBJ1-1; 8 nucleotides match TRBD1. The CDR3 spans 14 residues. With 4 bases clipped from V and 5 bases from J, the junction kept 6 bases outside the gene matches. Looked up from germline, CDR1 is MNHEY and CDR2 is SVGAGI. This CDR3 reads CASSSGQGRTEAFF. Written as DNA, the CDR3 is TGTGCCAGCAGTTCAGGACAGGGCCGTACTGAAGCTTTCTTT.

The chain recombines TRBV27 with TRBJ1-2; a weak D match, TRBD1 (5 bases). The CDR3 totals 13 residues. V shed 6 bases and J shed 2 bases, with 10 bases lying between them. Germline lookup yields CDR1 MNHEY and CDR2 SMNVEV (reference sequence). The CDR3 region has the DNA TGTGCCAGCAGCACGACAGAAAACTATGGCTACACCTTC. This translates into CASSTTENYGYTF.

The chain has TRBV5-4 and TRBJ2-3; 8 bases are shared with TRBD2. CDR3 size: 15 residues. Looked up from germline, CDR1 is SGHNT and CDR2 is YYREEE (reference sequence). J gave up 2 bases and V 4 bases, and 6 bases lay outside the gene matches. DNA of the CDR3: TGTGCCAGCAGCCGACATAGCGGGACCACAGATACGCAGTATTTT. Protein sequence: CASSRHSGTTDTQYF. The full variable domain, its missing parts supplied by reference TRBV5-4 and TRBJ2-3, is ETGVTQSPTHLIKTRGQQVTLRCSSQSGHNTVSWYQQALGQGPQFIFQYYREEENGRGNFPPRFSGLQFPNYSSELNVNALELDDSALYLCASSRHSGTTDTQYFGPGTRLTVL.

V usage is TRBV2 and J usage is TRBJ2-5, with TRBD1 matching 7 bases. The germline CDR1 and CDR2 sequences are SNHLY and FYNNEI. The CDR3 consists of 15 residues. Trimming at V came to 3 bases and at J to 5 bases, leaving 9 bases not matched to a gene. The CDR3 bases are TGTGCCAGCAGTGACAAGGGGGCGCCGGGGGAGACCCAGTACTTC. The encoded protein is CASSDKGAPGETQYF.

This chain connects TRBV9 to TRBJ2-3, with TRBD1 matching 9 bases. J was trimmed by 0 bases and V by 2 bases; bases with no gene match: 4. The germline V gene encodes CDR1 SGDLS and CDR2 YYNGEE. This CDR3 region has 16 residues. The CDR3 is CASSVETGGSTDTQYF. The CDR3 DNA reads as TGTGCCAGCAGCGTCGAGACAGGGGGGAGCACAGATACGCAGTATTTT.

The CDR3 region is CASSLGQGAPTDTQYF. Here the CDR3 DNA reads TGTGCCAGCAGTTTAGGGCAGGGGGCTCCCACAGATACGCAGTATTTT. This chain joins TRBV27 and TRBJ2-3; 8 nucleotides align to TRBD1. CDR3 size: 16 residues. Germline loops: CDR1 MNHEY, CDR2 SMNVEV (reference sequence). Trimming at V came to 2 bases and at J to 2 bases, leaving 6 bases not matched to a gene.